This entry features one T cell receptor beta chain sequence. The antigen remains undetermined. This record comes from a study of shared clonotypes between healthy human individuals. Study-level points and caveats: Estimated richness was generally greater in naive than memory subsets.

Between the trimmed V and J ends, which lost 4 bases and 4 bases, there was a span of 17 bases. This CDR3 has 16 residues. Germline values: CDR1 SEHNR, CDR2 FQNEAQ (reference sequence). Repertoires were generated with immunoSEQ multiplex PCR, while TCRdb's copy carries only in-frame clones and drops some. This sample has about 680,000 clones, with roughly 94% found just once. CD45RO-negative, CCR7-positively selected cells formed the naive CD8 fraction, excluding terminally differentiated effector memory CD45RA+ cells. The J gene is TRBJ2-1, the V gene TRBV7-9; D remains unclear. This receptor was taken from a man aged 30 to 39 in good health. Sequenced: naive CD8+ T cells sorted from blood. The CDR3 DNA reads TGTGCCAGCAGCTCATATAGCAATCAGGAATACAATGAGCAGTTCTTC. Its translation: CASSSYSNQEYNEQFF.